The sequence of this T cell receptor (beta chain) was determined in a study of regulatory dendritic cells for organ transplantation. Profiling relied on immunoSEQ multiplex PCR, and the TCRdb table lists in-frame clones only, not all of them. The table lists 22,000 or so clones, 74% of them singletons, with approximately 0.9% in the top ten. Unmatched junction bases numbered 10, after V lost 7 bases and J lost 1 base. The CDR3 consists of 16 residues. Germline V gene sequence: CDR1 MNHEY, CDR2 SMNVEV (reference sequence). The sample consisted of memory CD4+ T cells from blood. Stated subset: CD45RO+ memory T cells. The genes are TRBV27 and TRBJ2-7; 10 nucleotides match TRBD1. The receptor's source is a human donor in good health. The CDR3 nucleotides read TGTGCCAGCACCGGGACAGGGGTGTGGTGGTCCTACGAGCAGTACTTC. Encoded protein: CASTGTGVWWSYEQYF.